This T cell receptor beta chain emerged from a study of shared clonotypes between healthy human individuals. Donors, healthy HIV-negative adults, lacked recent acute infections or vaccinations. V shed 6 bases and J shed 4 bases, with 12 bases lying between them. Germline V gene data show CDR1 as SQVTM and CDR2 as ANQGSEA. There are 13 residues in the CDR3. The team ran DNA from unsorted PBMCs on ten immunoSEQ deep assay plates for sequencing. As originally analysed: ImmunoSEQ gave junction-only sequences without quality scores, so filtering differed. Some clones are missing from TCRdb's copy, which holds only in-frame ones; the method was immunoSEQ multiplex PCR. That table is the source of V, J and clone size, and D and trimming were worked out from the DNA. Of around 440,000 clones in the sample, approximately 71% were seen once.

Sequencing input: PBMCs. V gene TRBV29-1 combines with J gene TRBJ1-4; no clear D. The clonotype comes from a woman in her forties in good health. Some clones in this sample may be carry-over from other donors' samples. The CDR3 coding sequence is TGCAGCGTGCTGGGATCCTTTAATGAAAAACTGTTTTTT. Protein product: CSVLGSFNEKLFF.